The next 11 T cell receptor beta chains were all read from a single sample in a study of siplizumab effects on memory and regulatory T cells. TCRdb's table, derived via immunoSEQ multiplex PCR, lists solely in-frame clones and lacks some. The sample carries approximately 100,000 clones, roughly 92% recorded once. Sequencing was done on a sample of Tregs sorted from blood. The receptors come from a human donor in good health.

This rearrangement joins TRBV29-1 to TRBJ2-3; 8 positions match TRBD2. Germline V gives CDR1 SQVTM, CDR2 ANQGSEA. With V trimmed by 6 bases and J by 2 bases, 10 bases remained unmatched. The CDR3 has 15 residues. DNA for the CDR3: TGCAGCGTGATTATTATAGCGGGGAACACAGATACGCAGTATTTT. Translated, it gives CSVIIIAGNTDTQYF.

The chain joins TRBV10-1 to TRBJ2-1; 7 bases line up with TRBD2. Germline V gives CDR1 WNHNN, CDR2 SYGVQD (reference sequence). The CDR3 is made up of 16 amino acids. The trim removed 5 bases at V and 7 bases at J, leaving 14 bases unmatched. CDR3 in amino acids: CASSRASGTILNEQFF. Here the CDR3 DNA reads TGCGCCAGCAGTCGGGCTAGCGGAACCATCCTTAATGAGCAGTTCTTC.

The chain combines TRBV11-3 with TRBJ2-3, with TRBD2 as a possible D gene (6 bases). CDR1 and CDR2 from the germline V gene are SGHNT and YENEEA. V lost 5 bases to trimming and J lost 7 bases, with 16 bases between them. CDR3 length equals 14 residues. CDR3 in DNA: TGTGCCAGCAGCCCAGGAGGGTTTGGGAATACGCAGTATTTT. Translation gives CASSPGGFGNTQYF.

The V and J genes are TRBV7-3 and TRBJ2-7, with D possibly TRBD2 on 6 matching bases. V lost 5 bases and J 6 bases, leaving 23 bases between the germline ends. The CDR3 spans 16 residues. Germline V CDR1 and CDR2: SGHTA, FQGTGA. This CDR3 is CASSPQGSGAFSEQYF. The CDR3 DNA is TGTGCCAGCAGCCCCCAAGGTAGCGGAGCATTCTCCGAGCAGTACTTC. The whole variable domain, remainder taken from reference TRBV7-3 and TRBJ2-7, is GAGVSQTPSNKVTEKGKYVELRCDPISGHTALYWYRQSLGQGPEFLIYFQGTGAADDSGLPNDRFFAVRPEGSVSTLKIQRTERGDSAVYLCASSPQGSGAFSEQYFGPGTRLTVT.

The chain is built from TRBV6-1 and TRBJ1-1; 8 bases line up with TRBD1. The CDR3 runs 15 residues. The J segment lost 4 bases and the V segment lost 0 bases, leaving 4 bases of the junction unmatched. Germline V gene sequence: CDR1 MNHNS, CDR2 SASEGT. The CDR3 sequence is CASSEAWTGPTEAFF. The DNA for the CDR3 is TGTGCCAGCAGTGAAGCCTGGACAGGGCCCACTGAAGCTTTCTTT.

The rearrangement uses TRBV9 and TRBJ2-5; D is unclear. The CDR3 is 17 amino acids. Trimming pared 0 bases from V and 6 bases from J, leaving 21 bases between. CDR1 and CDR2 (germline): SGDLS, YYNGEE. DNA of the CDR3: TGTGCCAGCAGCGTAGCGTCTTCTATGGCGGTTGAGAAGACCCAGTACTTC. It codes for CASSVASSMAVEKTQYF. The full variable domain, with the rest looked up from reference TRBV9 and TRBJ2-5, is DSGVTQTPKHLITATGQRVTLRCSPRSGDLSVYWYQQSLDQGLQFLIQYYNGEERAKGNILERFSAQQFPDLHSELNLSSLELGDSALYFCASSVASSMAVEKTQYFGPGTRLLVL.

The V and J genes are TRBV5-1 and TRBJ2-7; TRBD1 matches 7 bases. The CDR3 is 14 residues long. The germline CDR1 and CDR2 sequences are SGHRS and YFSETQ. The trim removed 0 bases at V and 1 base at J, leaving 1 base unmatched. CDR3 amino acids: CASSLGQGSYEQYF. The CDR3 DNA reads TGCGCCAGCAGCTTGGGACAGGGATCCTACGAGCAGTACTTC.

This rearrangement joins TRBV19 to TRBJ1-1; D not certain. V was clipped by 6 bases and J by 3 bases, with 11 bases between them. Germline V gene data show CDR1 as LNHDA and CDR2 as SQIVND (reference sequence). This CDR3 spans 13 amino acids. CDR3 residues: CASSHNEDTEAFF. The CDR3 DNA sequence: TGTGCCAGTAGCCATAATGAGGACACTGAAGCTTTCTTT.

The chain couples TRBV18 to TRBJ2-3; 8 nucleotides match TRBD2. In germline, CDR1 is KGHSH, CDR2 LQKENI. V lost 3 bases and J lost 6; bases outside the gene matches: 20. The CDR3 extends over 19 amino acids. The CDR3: CASSPAGLAVSLAGDTQYF. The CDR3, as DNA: TGTGCCAGCTCACCGGCAGGACTAGCAGTATCCCTTGCGGGGGATACGCAGTATTTT.

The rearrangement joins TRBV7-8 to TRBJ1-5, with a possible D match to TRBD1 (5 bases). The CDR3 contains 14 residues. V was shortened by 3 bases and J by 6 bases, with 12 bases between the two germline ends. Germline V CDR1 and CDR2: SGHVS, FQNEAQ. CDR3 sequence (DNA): TGTGCCAGCAGCTTGTGGGGGGTTAGTCAGCCCCAGCATTTT. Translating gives CASSLWGVSQPQHF. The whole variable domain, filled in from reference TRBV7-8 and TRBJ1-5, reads GAGVSQSPRYKVAKRGQDVALRCDPISGHVSLFWYQQALGQGPEFLTYFQNEAQLDKSGLPSDRFFAERPEGSVSTLKIQRTQQEDSAVYLCASSLWGVSQPQHFGDGTRLSIL.

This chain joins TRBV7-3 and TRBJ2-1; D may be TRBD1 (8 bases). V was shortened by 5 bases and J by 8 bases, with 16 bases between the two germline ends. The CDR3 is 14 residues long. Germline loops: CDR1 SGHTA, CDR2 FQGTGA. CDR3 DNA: TGTGCCAGCAGCCCTACAGGGGGGAGGGATGAGCAGTTCTTC. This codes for CASSPTGGRDEQFF.